These T cell receptor beta chains were read from a single sample in a study of CD8+CD57+ T cells in acquired aplastic anemia. In TCRdb, the reads were re-called with MiXCR into one record per CDR3 protein. Found here are 180,000 or so distinct CDR3 sequences, over 40% of them singletons; the top ten hold more than 1.5%. The sequencing input was sorted CD4+, CD8+, or CD8+CD57+ T cells (not recorded which) from PBMCs. These receptors originate from a human donor with aplastic anemia. CDR3s include the opening cysteine and the closing phenylalanine or tryptophan. The order of the fields is clone size, D gene, V gene, J gene, CDR3 protein, CDR3 DNA. D genes are given only for firm matches. Expanded clones are given a class, and other clones once, few, many or no size at all.

clone_size: -; d_call: TRBD1; v_call: TRBV9; j_call: TRBJ1-2; cdr3_aa: CASSVGTTGGKDGYTF; cdr3_nt: TGTGCCAGCAGCGTAGGAACGACAGGGGGGAAGGATGGCTACACCTTC
clone_size: -; d_call: -; v_call: TRBV7-9; j_call: TRBJ2-6; cdr3_aa: CASRSGSGANVLTF; cdr3_nt: TGTGCCAGCAGATCAGGGTCTGGGGCCAACGTCCTGACTTTC
clone_size: few; d_call: -; v_call: TRBV25-1; j_call: TRBJ1-2; cdr3_aa: CASSREGSSYGYTF; cdr3_nt: TGTGCCAGCAGTCGTGAAGGTTCCAGCTATGGCTACACCTTC
clone_size: -; d_call: -; v_call: TRBV20-1; j_call: TRBJ2-1; cdr3_aa: CSTDRGVYNEQFF; cdr3_nt: TGCAGTACTGATAGAGGCGTCTACAATGAGCAGTTCTTC
clone_size: -; d_call: -; v_call: TRBV5-5; j_call: TRBJ2-6; cdr3_aa: CASSSPAGANVLTF; cdr3_nt: TGTGCCAGCAGCTCCCCGGCTGGGGCCAACGTCCTGACTTTC
clone_size: -; d_call: TRBD2; v_call: TRBV19; j_call: TRBJ2-5; cdr3_aa: CASREVGLEQETQYF; cdr3_nt: TGTGCCAGTAGGGAAGTGGGACTAGAACAAGAGACCCAGTACTTC
clone_size: -; d_call: TRBD1; v_call: TRBV20-1; j_call: TRBJ1-6; cdr3_aa: CSDRQGTSPLHF; cdr3_nt: TGCAGTGACAGACAGGGGACTTCACCCCTCCACTTT
clone_size: once; d_call: -; v_call: TRBV7-9; j_call: TRBJ1-1; cdr3_aa: CASSLQAEAFF; cdr3_nt: TGTGCCAGCAGCTTGCAGGCTGAAGCTTTCTTT
clone_size: many; d_call: TRBD2; v_call: TRBV6-1; j_call: TRBJ2-1; cdr3_aa: CASSVSGRANNEQFF; cdr3_nt: TGTGCCAGCAGCGTTAGCGGGAGGGCCAACAATGAGCAGTTCTTC
clone_size: -; d_call: -; v_call: TRBV28; j_call: TRBJ2-4; cdr3_aa: CASSFWRAEDIQYF; cdr3_nt: TGTGCCAGCAGTTTTTGGAGGGCCGAGGACATTCAGTACTTC
clone_size: -; d_call: -; v_call: TRBV7-6; j_call: TRBJ2-1; cdr3_aa: CASSRERHYNEQFF; cdr3_nt: TGTGCCAGCAGCCGCGAGCGGCACTACAATGAGCAGTTCTTC
clone_size: -; d_call: -; v_call: TRBV9; j_call: TRBJ2-1; cdr3_aa: CASSVAGTDFGEQFF; cdr3_nt: TGTGCCAGCAGCGTAGCCGGGACGGACTTCGGTGAGCAGTTCTTC
clone_size: -; d_call: TRBD1; v_call: TRBV20-1; j_call: TRBJ2-7; cdr3_aa: CSAPGQSSYEQYF; cdr3_nt: TGCAGTGCTCCGGGACAGAGCTCCTACGAGCAGTACTTC
clone_size: -; d_call: -; v_call: TRBV20-1; j_call: TRBJ1-3; cdr3_aa: CSASWRSTIYF; cdr3_nt: TGCAGTGCTAGTTGGAGATCCACCATATATTTT
clone_size: -; d_call: -; v_call: TRBV20-1; j_call: TRBJ2-1; cdr3_aa: CSARDASSYNEQFF; cdr3_nt: TGCAGTGCTAGGGACGCCAGCTCCTACAATGAGCAGTTCTTC
clone_size: -; d_call: -; v_call: TRBV10-3; j_call: TRBJ1-5; cdr3_aa: CAISDRGFNQPQHF; cdr3_nt: TGTGCCATCAGTGACAGGGGTTTCAATCAGCCCCAGCATTTT
clone_size: -; d_call: -; v_call: TRBV7-9; j_call: TRBJ1-1; cdr3_aa: CASSLSGPEAFF; cdr3_nt: TGTGCCAGCAGCTTATCGGGGCCCGAAGCTTTCTTT
clone_size: many; d_call: -; v_call: TRBV7-8; j_call: TRBJ2-3; cdr3_aa: CASSLRPDRADTQYF; cdr3_nt: TGTGCCAGCAGCTTACGCCCGGACAGAGCAGATACGCAGTATTTT
clone_size: many; d_call: TRBD1; v_call: TRBV19; j_call: TRBJ1-4; cdr3_aa: CASSTTGVGKKLFF; cdr3_nt: TGTGCCAGTAGTACGACAGGGGTCGGCAAAAAACTGTTTTTT
clone_size: -; d_call: -; v_call: TRBV20-1; j_call: TRBJ2-1; cdr3_aa: CSARDESHLTARGEQFF; cdr3_nt: TGCAGTGCTAGAGATGAGTCCCATCTGACCGCACGTGGTGAGCAGTTCTTC
clone_size: -; d_call: -; v_call: TRBV2; j_call: TRBJ1-2; cdr3_aa: CASSPEYGYTF; cdr3_nt: TGTGCCAGCAGTCCAGAATATGGCTACACCTTC
clone_size: -; d_call: -; v_call: TRBV20-1; j_call: TRBJ1-1; cdr3_aa: CSTTPGSPKAFF; cdr3_nt: TGCAGCACCACCCCGGGCAGCCCCAAAGCTTTCTTT
clone_size: many; d_call: TRBD1; v_call: TRBV9; j_call: TRBJ2-2; cdr3_aa: CASSVGQGVFTGELFF; cdr3_nt: TGTGCCAGCAGCGTAGGCCAGGGGGTTTTCACCGGGGAGCTGTTTTTT
clone_size: many; d_call: -; v_call: TRBV12-3/TRBV12-4; j_call: TRBJ1-1; cdr3_aa: CASTHLPVNTEAFF; cdr3_nt: TGTGCCAGCACTCATCTACCAGTAAACACTGAAGCTTTCTTT
clone_size: many; d_call: -; v_call: TRBV5-1; j_call: TRBJ1-2; cdr3_aa: CASRLYRVHDGYTF; cdr3_nt: TGCGCCAGCAGGCTTTACAGGGTCCACGATGGCTACACCTTC
clone_size: many; d_call: TRBD1; v_call: TRBV5-1; j_call: TRBJ1-4; cdr3_aa: CASRTGNEKLFF; cdr3_nt: TGCGCCAGCAGGACAGGGAATGAAAAACTGTTTTTT
clone_size: -; d_call: -; v_call: TRBV6-1; j_call: TRBJ1-1; cdr3_aa: CASGQGGNTEAFF; cdr3_nt: TGTGCCAGCGGTCAAGGAGGGAACACTGAAGCTTTCTTT
clone_size: -; d_call: TRBD1; v_call: TRBV29-1; j_call: TRBJ1-4; cdr3_aa: CSAEGANEKLFF; cdr3_nt: TGCAGCGCGGAGGGGGCAAATGAAAAACTGTTTTTT
clone_size: many; d_call: TRBD2; v_call: TRBV2; j_call: TRBJ2-3; cdr3_aa: CASSRGLAGYTDTQYF; cdr3_nt: TGTGCCAGCAGCAGAGGACTAGCGGGGTACACAGATACGCAGTATTTT
clone_size: once; d_call: -; v_call: TRBV7-9; j_call: TRBJ2-3; cdr3_aa: CASSFGGQDTQYF; cdr3_nt: TGTGCCAGCAGCTTCGGAGGCCAGGATACGCAGTATTTT
clone_size: many; d_call: -; v_call: TRBV20-1; j_call: TRBJ1-1; cdr3_aa: CSAKEGSTEAFF; cdr3_nt: TGCAGTGCTAAGGAGGGGAGCACTGAAGCTTTCTTT
clone_size: many; d_call: TRBD2; v_call: TRBV5-1; j_call: TRBJ2-5; cdr3_aa: CASSLERRGACHF; cdr3_nt: TGCGCCAGCAGCTTGGAGAGGCGGGGGGCCTGCCACTTC
clone_size: few; d_call: -; v_call: TRBV29-1; j_call: TRBJ1-2; cdr3_aa: CSDTDSSNYGYTF; cdr3_nt: TGCAGCGATACGGACAGTTCTAACTATGGCTACACCTTC
clone_size: few; d_call: -; v_call: TRBV11-1; j_call: TRBJ2-3; cdr3_aa: CASSLETGSLRDTQYF; cdr3_nt: TGTGCCAGCAGCTTAGAGACAGGATCCCTGAGGGATACGCAGTATTTT
clone_size: few; d_call: TRBD1; v_call: TRBV15; j_call: TRBJ1-2; cdr3_aa: CATSRDNEGAFNYGYTF; cdr3_nt: TGTGCCACCAGCAGAGATAACGAGGGGGCTTTCAACTATGGCTACACCTTC
clone_size: many; d_call: TRBD1; v_call: TRBV5-1; j_call: TRBJ1-1; cdr3_aa: CASSLAGTASFNTEAFF; cdr3_nt: TGCGCCAGCAGCTTGGCGGGGACAGCCAGTTTTAACACTGAAGCTTTCTTT
clone_size: once; d_call: -; v_call: TRBV11-1; j_call: TRBJ1-1; cdr3_aa: CASSPGVVGGQWVIEAFF; cdr3_nt: TGTGCCAGCAGCCCGGGCGTTGTGGGGGGCCAGTGGGTTATTGAAGCTTTCTTT
clone_size: -; d_call: -; v_call: TRBV29-1; j_call: TRBJ1-2; cdr3_aa: CSVEGFLDNYGYTF; cdr3_nt: TGCAGCGTTGAAGGGTTCCTAGATAACTATGGCTACACCTTC
clone_size: -; d_call: TRBD1; v_call: TRBV29-1; j_call: TRBJ2-5; cdr3_aa: CSQRTGVETQYF; cdr3_nt: TGCAGCCAACGGACAGGGGTGGAGACCCAGTACTTC
clone_size: -; d_call: TRBD1; v_call: TRBV15; j_call: TRBJ2-6; cdr3_aa: CATSKGASGANVLTF; cdr3_nt: TGTGCCACCAGCAAGGGGGCGTCTGGGGCCAACGTCCTGACTTTC
clone_size: few; d_call: TRBD2; v_call: TRBV2; j_call: TRBJ2-1; cdr3_aa: CASISFGGGGNEQFF; cdr3_nt: TGTGCCAGCATAAGCTTTGGCGGGGGAGGGAATGAGCAGTTCTTC
clone_size: many; d_call: TRBD2; v_call: TRBV5-4; j_call: TRBJ2-7; cdr3_aa: CASSSGTSGRAGEQYF; cdr3_nt: TGTGCCAGCAGCTCCGGGACTAGCGGGAGGGCCGGCGAGCAGTACTTC
clone_size: -; d_call: TRBD2; v_call: TRBV7-2; j_call: TRBJ2-7; cdr3_aa: CASTNYGGGRYEQYF; cdr3_nt: TGTGCCAGCACCAACTACGGCGGCGGGAGGTACGAGCAGTACTTC
clone_size: many; d_call: -; v_call: TRBV20-1; j_call: TRBJ2-3; cdr3_aa: CSGNHGRGTDTQYF; cdr3_nt: TGCAGCGGGAACCATGGAAGAGGCACAGATACGCAGTATTTT
clone_size: -; d_call: -; v_call: TRBV20-1; j_call: TRBJ2-7; cdr3_aa: CSASSAERFILYEQYF; cdr3_nt: TGCAGTGCTAGTTCGGCAGAGAGGTTTATTCTATACGAGCAGTACTTC
clone_size: many; d_call: -; v_call: TRBV7-2; j_call: TRBJ1-5; cdr3_aa: CASSFQGKGNQPQHF; cdr3_nt: TGTGCCAGCAGCTTTCAGGGTAAGGGCAATCAGCCCCAGCATTTT
clone_size: -; d_call: TRBD2; v_call: TRBV2; j_call: TRBJ2-1; cdr3_aa: CASIREGIYNEQFF; cdr3_nt: TGTGCCAGCATTAGGGAGGGGATCTACAATGAGCAGTTCTTC
clone_size: few; d_call: -; v_call: TRBV10-3; j_call: TRBJ2-7; cdr3_aa: CAIAGRYEQYF; cdr3_nt: TGTGCCATCGCCGGACGATACGAGCAGTACTTC
clone_size: -; d_call: -; v_call: TRBV10-3; j_call: TRBJ2-6; cdr3_aa: CAISESFNGANVLTF; cdr3_nt: TGTGCCATCAGTGAGTCGTTTAATGGGGCCAACGTCCTGACTTTC
clone_size: many; d_call: -; v_call: TRBV7-8; j_call: TRBJ1-5; cdr3_aa: CASSLNLVSNQPQHF; cdr3_nt: TGTGCCAGCAGCTTAAACTTGGTCAGCAATCAGCCCCAGCATTTT
clone_size: many; d_call: TRBD2; v_call: TRBV20-1; j_call: TRBJ2-3; cdr3_aa: CSARKVAGGPADTQYF; cdr3_nt: TGCAGTGCTAGAAAGGTAGCGGGGGGGCCTGCAGATACGCAGTATTTT
clone_size: many; d_call: -; v_call: TRBV2; j_call: TRBJ1-1; cdr3_aa: CARLRPGQLNTEAFF; cdr3_nt: TGTGCCAGACTACGACCCGGACAGTTGAACACTGAAGCTTTCTTT
clone_size: many; d_call: TRBD1; v_call: TRBV7-8; j_call: TRBJ1-6; cdr3_aa: CASSPRQGASPLHF; cdr3_nt: TGTGCCAGCAGCCCTAGACAGGGCGCGTCACCCCTCCACTTT